This TCR beta chain emerged from a study of cytotoxic CD8 clonotypes in ibrutinib-treated CLL. The overall study: Response samples were taken after a median of roughly 11 months on treatment, range 6 to 36. A mean of approximately 260,000 productive templates and tens of thousands of productive rearrangements was obtained per sample. Study observations and caveats: A difference in sampling times existed between sustained-remission and progressing patients. Private clonotypes, not public ones, expanded at ibrutinib response.

Generated by immunoSEQ multiplex PCR, the TCRdb table keeps only in-frame clones and is missing some. The profile shows about 84,000 clones, about 82% of them singletons. CDR1 MGHRA and CDR2 YSYEKL come from the germline V gene. The V end lost 5 bases, the J end lost 7 bases, and 17 bases lay between the germline ends. CDR3 length: 15 amino acids. Worth noting for this clone: The target antigen is unknown.

This rearrangement joins TRBV4-1 to TRBJ1-4, with TRBD1 as a possible D gene (6 bases). This clonotype originated in a human donor with chronic lymphocytic leukemia. Source: PBMCs, taken before ibrutinib treatment. The CDR3 DNA reads TGCGCCAGCAGCTTAGTACAGGGACGGGGTGAAAAACTGTTTTTT. It yields the protein CASSLVQGRGEKLFF.